The source of this T cell receptor (beta chain) is a study of T-cell reconstitution after alpha-beta-depleted transplantation in children. Unique molecular identifiers featured in how the TCRbeta library was prepared. MiXCR was run by TCRdb on the PCR reads, yielding one entry per CDR3 protein. There are hundreds of thousands of distinct CDR3 sequences in the sample; 11% occur only once, and around 20% lies in the top ten. The sample holds many counts of this clonotype. Antigen: not known. Broader study findings: High day-60 TCRbeta diversity in some patients came from surviving recipient T cells and thymic progenitors. It was reported that alpha-beta T cells came from several hundred expanded graft clones (about two months after transplant). Newly produced T cells mostly provided counts and TCRbeta diversity after one year, as hyperexpanded clones declined.

CDR3 length equals 16 residues. Germline CDR1 and CDR2: KGHSH and LQKENI. Trimming took 1 base from V and 3 from J, leaving 13 bases between them. Source: peripheral blood, taken 180 days after TCRalphabeta/CD19-depleted stem cell transplant. V and J are TRBV18 and TRBJ2-1, with D perhaps being TRBD1 or TRBD2 (7 bases each). This TCR was sampled from a male patient between 2 and 15 years old who had a stem cell transplant for chronic granulomatous disease, so the T cells may come from the graft donor. The CDR3 region is CASSPLARGGYNEQFF. CDR3 nucleotide sequence: TGTGCCAGCTCACCACTTGCCAGGGGGGGCTACAATGAGCAGTTCTTC.